The clone carrying this TCR beta chain was seen only once. Sequencing used immunoSEQ multiplex PCR; TCRdb keeps in-frame clones, though not all of them. The sample consists of approximately 68,000 clones, roughly 84% of them appearing once. The data were taken from a study of blood T cell repertoires in COVID-19. Study-level information: Sample material is recorded as cDNA or gDNA derived from T cells, B-cell-depleted T cells, or PBMCs.

This TCR was sampled from a woman in her 50s with acute or convalescent COVID-19. Specimen: peripheral blood.

The CDR3 reads CASTLPGGNNEQFF. The CDR3, as DNA: TGCGCCAGCACCCTTCCGGGAGGGAACAATGAGCAGTTCTTC. V usage is TRBV4-1 and J usage is TRBJ2-1; 8 nucleotides match TRBD2. V trimming: 7 bases; J trimming: 5 bases; junction bases outside the gene matches: 7. Per germline, CDR1 MGHRA and CDR2 YSYEKL. The CDR3 sequence is 14 residues long.